The clone carrying this T cell receptor beta chain was seen only a few times. Each donor gave ten milliliters of peripheral blood. The data originate from a study of blood T cells in healthy people across ages. It was with a sample-barcoded 5' primer and a J-beta primer mix that a second PCR of roughly 7 to 12 cycles was run. Every cDNA was tagged by a template-switch adaptor with 12 random nucleotides. TCRdb itself ran the 5' RACE reads through MiXCR, one entry per CDR3 protein. The table shows 780,000 or so distinct CDR3 sequences, with about 55% occurring only once. There are 10 residues in the CDR3. Trimming shortened V by 4 bases and J by 6 bases, and 4 bases separated the two germline ends. Germline V gene data show CDR1 as SQVTM and CDR2 as ANQGSEA.

What was sequenced was blood. This TCR was recovered from an elderly man in good health. The J gene is TRBJ2-1, the V gene TRBV29-1, with D unresolved. The CDR3 loop is CSVVGNEQFF. Here the CDR3 DNA reads TGCAGCGTTGTAGGCAATGAGCAGTTCTTC.